Detailed here is one TCR beta chain. Its antigen is currently unknown. Patients all relapsed after autologous stem cell transplantation, and there was variation in brentuximab vedotin exposure. The sample comes from a study of PD-1 blockade in classical Hodgkin lymphoma. Study summary: The nivolumab dose that patients received was 3 mg/kg, given intravenously every 2 weeks.

TCRdb keeps only in-frame clones here, not all; method: immunoSEQ multiplex PCR. Of thousands of clones listed, 63% were seen once; the top ten hold approximately 60%. Findings of the study overall: Those starting nivolumab under 1 year post-ASCT were excluded.

This specimen consisted of peripheral blood mononuclear cells (PBMCs), obtained at baseline. This sequence was found in a human donor with classical Hodgkin lymphoma.

The CDR3 nucleotides read TGTGCCAGCAGTTTCCTTTCAGGGGGGGGTGAGCAGTTCTTC. This codes for CASSFLSGGGEQFF. This chain uses TRBV28 with TRBJ2-1; D may correspond to TRBD1 or TRBD2 (7 bases each). The V and J ends lost 3 bases and 9 bases respectively, with 15 bases between them. Germline V lookup: CDR1 MDHEN, CDR2 SYDVKM. The CDR3 has 14 residues.